The 22 T cell receptor beta chains in this list originate from one sample, sequenced in a study of blood T cell repertoires in COVID-19. Only in-frame clones appear in the TCRdb table, and some are missing; sequencing was by immunoSEQ multiplex PCR. Found here are 200,000 to 300,000 clones, about 88% of them singletons; the top ten hold approximately 3.7%. The sample taken for sequencing was peripheral blood. The receptors derive from a man in his 60s who had recovered from COVID-19.

The count of this clone is one. The chain employs TRBV30 and TRBJ2-1; D ambiguous. Germline-derived CDR1 and CDR2 are GTSNPN and SVGIG (reference sequence). This CDR3 comprises 11 residues. The V gene lost 3 bases and the J gene lost 6 bases, with 6 bases spanning the gap. The DNA for the CDR3 is TGTGCCTGGAGCAAGAGCAATGAGCAGTTCTTC. Its translation: CAWSKSNEQFF.

The chain joins TRBV29-1 to TRBJ1-2; D ambiguous. Germline CDR1 SQVTM, CDR2 ANQGSEA. Trimming left V 1 base short and J 5 bases short, with 5 bases between. The CDR3 loop spans 11 amino acids. The CDR3: CSVEVRYGYTF. CDR3 DNA sequence: TGCAGCGTTGAAGTACGGTATGGCTACACCTTC.

The chain links TRBV9 to TRBJ1-1, with TRBD1 identical over 8 bases. Germline V gives CDR1 SGDLS, CDR2 YYNGEE. V dropped 3 bases and J dropped 3; count of bases not matched to a gene: 1. The CDR3 consists of 13 residues. The CDR3 loop is CASSDRGDTEAFF. In DNA form, the CDR3 reads TGTGCCAGCAGCGACAGGGGGGACACTGAAGCTTTCTTT.

The chain links TRBV4-2 to TRBJ1-5, with 9 bases matching TRBD1. The trim removed 3 bases at V and 5 bases at J, leaving 8 bases unmatched. Per germline, CDR1 LGHNA and CDR2 YNFKEQ. The CDR3 runs 16 residues. CDR3 in DNA: TGTGCCAGCAGCCAGGCGACAGGGGGATCGCATCAGCCCCAGCATTTT. It yields the protein CASSQATGGSHQPQHF.

The rearrangement uses TRBV11-2 and TRBJ2-3; 7 bases are shared with TRBD2. The germline gives CDR1 SGHAT, CDR2 FQNNGV. This CDR3 has 17 amino acids. With V trimmed by 5 bases and J by 4 bases, 15 bases remained unmatched. In DNA form, the CDR3 reads TGTGCCAGCAGCGGCCTTCTGGGGGGGGTTCAGCCAGATACGCAGTATTTT. It specifies CASSGLLGGVQPDTQYF. The variable domain in full, with the rest retrieved from reference TRBV11-2 and TRBJ2-3, is EAGVAQSPRYKIIEKRQSVAFWCNPISGHATLYWYQQILGQGPKLLIQFQNNGVVDDSQLPKDRFSAERLKGVDSTLKIQPAKLEDSAVYLCASSGLLGGVQPDTQYFGPGTRLTVL.

This CDR3 reads CASSGGTGHRGDTQYF. Written as DNA, the CDR3 is TGCGCCAGCAGCGGGGGGACAGGCCACAGGGGAGATACGCAGTATTTT. This chain uses TRBV5-1 with TRBJ2-3; 8 bases align to TRBD1. V shed 4 bases and J 5 bases; nucleotides not matched to a gene: 12. Germline V gives CDR1 SGHRS, CDR2 YFSETQ. The CDR3 is made up of 16 amino acids.

This clone occurred once. The J gene is TRBJ2-7, the V gene TRBV28, with 8 bases that match TRBD2. Per germline, CDR1 MDHEN and CDR2 SYDVKM. The CDR3 sequence is 15 residues long. Losses at the gene ends were 3 bases for V and 3 bases for J; bases not matched to a gene: 7. The CDR3 DNA follows: TGTGCCAGCAGTTTGGGAACGAGCGGGGGCTACGAGCAGTACTTC. It yields the protein CASSLGTSGGYEQYF.

Here the CDR3 DNA reads TGTGCCAGCAGTCACGCGATTTCCTACGAGCAGTACTTC. Translating it yields CASSHAISYEQYF. This chain uses TRBV3-1 (or the pseudogene TRBV3-2) with TRBJ2-7; D not certain. This CDR3 has 13 amino acids. In germline, CDR1 is LGHDT, CDR2 YNNKEL (reference sequence). Trimming removed 6 bases from V and 1 base from J, with 10 bases in between.

This rearrangement joins TRBV7-2 to TRBJ2-7; D uncertain. CDR3 length: 13 residues. The germline V gene has CDR1 SGHTA and CDR2 FQGNSA. Trimming cost V 4 bases and J 3 bases, with 10 bases left between them. The CDR3 loop reads CASSSRVLYEQYF. The CDR3 region has the DNA TGTGCCAGCAGCTCCCGGGTGCTCTACGAGCAGTACTTC.

CDR3 sequence: CASSFPVGGPDTGELFF. DNA of the CDR3: TGTGCCAGCAGCTTCCCCGTCGGGGGGCCGGACACCGGGGAGCTGTTTTTT. This chain joins TRBV7-2 and TRBJ2-2, with D tentatively TRBD2 (7 bases). Trimming removed 3 bases from V and 3 bases from J, with 17 bases in between. Germline loops: CDR1 SGHTA, CDR2 FQGNSA. CDR3 length equals 17 residues.

This clone is a singleton in its sample. The V gene is TRBV9, the J gene TRBJ2-1; 9 nucleotides match TRBD2. Germline V gene sequence: CDR1 SGDLS, CDR2 YYNGEE. V shed 6 bases and J 6 bases; nucleotides not matched to a gene: 16. CDR3 length: 17 residues. The CDR3 loop reads CASTRVPSGAKRNEQFF. As DNA, the CDR3 is TGTGCCAGCACCAGGGTCCCTAGCGGGGCGAAACGCAATGAGCAGTTCTTC.

V usage is TRBV5-4 and J usage is TRBJ1-2; D uncertain. The V end lost 4 bases, the J end lost 2 bases, and 18 bases lay between the germline ends. The V gene's germline CDR1 is SGHNT and CDR2 YYREEE (reference sequence). This CDR3 has 16 amino acids. Here the CDR3 reads CASSEDRTLGNYGYTF. As DNA, the CDR3 is TGTGCCAGCAGCGAGGACCGGACTCTGGGGAACTATGGCTACACCTTC.

DNA of the CDR3: TGTGCCAGCAGCGTAGTTGGGGGGACAGAGACCCAGTACTTC. This gives the protein CASSVVGGTETQYF. The chain is built from TRBV9 and TRBJ2-5; tentatively, D is TRBD2 (6 bases). The CDR3 consists of 14 residues. CDR1 is SGDLS and CDR2 is YYNGEE in the germline V gene. Trimming removed 0 bases at V and 4 bases at J, with 10 bases between.

CDR3 sequence (DNA): TGTGCCAGCAGTGGACTCGGCTACGAGCAGTACTTC. This encodes CASSGLGYEQYF. The chain recombines TRBV2 with TRBJ2-7; D is unresolved. Germline V gene data show CDR1 as SNHLY and CDR2 as FYNNEI. This CDR3 contains 12 residues. Trimming removed 4 bases from V and 3 bases from J, with 7 bases in between.

The chain recombines TRBV11-2 with TRBJ1-3; D remains unclear. The germline V and J ends were trimmed by 2 bases and 0 bases, with 17 bases remaining between them. Germline CDR1 and CDR2: SGHAT and FQNNGV. This CDR3 region has 18 residues. CDR3 region: CASSLKASTLSSGNTIYF. The CDR3 DNA follows: TGTGCCAGCAGCTTAAAGGCCTCGACACTCTCCTCTGGAAACACCATATATTTT.

CDR3 bases: TGTGCCAGCAGCCGCGGGGTCACAGATACGCAGTATTTT. Its translation: CASSRGVTDTQYF. V and J are TRBV3-1 (or the pseudogene TRBV3-2) and TRBJ2-3; D possibly corresponds to TRBD2 (6 bases). The CDR3 spans 13 residues. V shed 4 bases and J shed 2 bases, with 7 bases lying between them. Looked up from germline, CDR1 is LGHDT and CDR2 is YNNKEL (reference sequence).

The chain's CDR3 is CASSLGQGVTTQYF. The CDR3, as DNA: TGTGCCAGCAGCCTGGGACAGGGGGTCACAACGCAGTATTTT. This chain links TRBV6-5 with TRBJ2-3; 11 bases are shared with TRBD1. The V gene's germline CDR1 is MNHEY and CDR2 SVGAGI. With V trimmed by 6 bases and J by 9 bases, 8 bases remained unmatched. The CDR3 is 14 amino acids.

The chain recombines TRBV4-2 with TRBJ2-7; D remains ambiguous. Germline V gives CDR1 LGHNA, CDR2 YNFKEQ. Trimming removed 4 bases from V and 0 bases from J, with 10 bases in between. This CDR3 is built from 14 residues. As DNA, the CDR3 is TGTGCCAGCAGCCGATCGACAAGCTCCTACGAGCAGTACTTC. Protein product: CASSRSTSSYEQYF.

The chain uses TRBV5-1 and TRBJ1-1, with 8 bases identical to TRBD1. The CDR3 loop spans 15 amino acids. J lost 10 bases, V lost 2 bases, and 13 bases had no gene match. Germline CDR1 and CDR2: SGHRS and YFSETQ. The CDR3 loop reads CASSLTGPQTGAAFF. CDR3 DNA: TGCGCCAGCAGCTTAACAGGCCCGCAGACAGGGGCAGCTTTCTTT.

The chain couples TRBV2 to TRBJ2-1, with D maybe TRBD2 (6 bases). Per the germline V gene, CDR1 is SNHLY and CDR2 is FYNNEI. V gave up 4 bases and J gave up 11 bases, with 21 bases separating them. CDR3 size: 15 residues. As DNA, the CDR3 is TGTGCCAGCAGTGCCTTGGGACTCAACCCTACGAAGCAGTTCTTC. Its translation is CASSALGLNPTKQFF.

V and J are TRBV7-3 and TRBJ2-5; 8 bases map to TRBD2. The CDR3 length is 15 residues. The ends lost 5 bases at V and 5 bases at J; junction bases unmatched: 10. CDR1 is SGHTA, CDR2 FQGTGA, per germline. The CDR3: CASSGAGGPSETQYF. In DNA, the CDR3 is TGTGCCAGCAGCGGGGCGGGGGGCCCTTCTGAGACCCAGTACTTC.

The chain has TRBV6-2 or TRBV6-3 and TRBJ2-5; D is possibly TRBD2 (5 bases). The CDR3 has 18 residues. V gave up 3 bases and J gave up 3 bases, with 23 bases separating them. Per the germline V gene, CDR1 is MNHEY and CDR2 is SVGEGT. As DNA, the CDR3 is TGTGCCAGCAGTTATATCATGGGTGAGGACTGGCGGAAAGAGACCCAGTACTTC. Its protein is CASSYIMGEDWRKETQYF.